Shown below are 28 T cell receptor beta chains from a single sample sequenced in a study of shared clonotypes between healthy human individuals. TCRdb keeps only in-frame clones here, not all; method: immunoSEQ multiplex PCR. Found here are approximately 1.5 million clones, 95% to 99% of them singletons; the top ten hold around 0.45%. The sequenced sample was naive CD4+ T cells sorted from blood. Subset indicated: CD45RA+ positively selected. The receptors shown here come from a man aged 25 to 40 in good health.

The V and J genes are TRBV9 and TRBJ1-4; D ambiguous. Trimming cost V 1 base and J 6 bases, with 1 base left between them. CDR3 length equals 11 residues. The V gene's germline CDR1 is SGDLS and CDR2 YYNGEE. CDR3 sequence reads: CASSVYEKLFF. CDR3 DNA sequence: TGTGCCAGCAGCGTATATGAAAAACTGTTTTTT.

The rearrangement links TRBV7-9 to TRBJ2-7; perhaps TRBD2 as D (6 bases). CDR3 size: 16 residues. Germline assignment: CDR1 SEHNR and CDR2 FQNEAQ (reference sequence). V lost 4 bases to trimming and J lost 3 bases, with 19 bases between them. The CDR3 nucleotides are TGTGCCAGCAGCTCTATCGGCGGGACGGATTTCTACGAGCAGTACTTC. This gives the protein CASSSIGGTDFYEQYF.

The chain couples TRBV2 to TRBJ2-6; no definite D call. V was pared by 4 bases and J by 2 bases, with 9 bases between. Germline CDR1 SNHLY, CDR2 FYNNEI. There are 15 residues in the CDR3. The CDR3 protein is CASSATRAGANVLTF. Here the CDR3 DNA reads TGTGCCAGCAGTGCAACACGGGCTGGGGCCAACGTCCTGACTTTC.

In its sample, this clone was seen once. The chain recombines TRBV18 with TRBJ2-7, with 9 bases that match TRBD1. The V gene's germline CDR1 is KGHSH and CDR2 LQKENI. The V segment lost 3 bases and the J segment 1 base; nucleotides outside the gene matches: 7. This CDR3 region has 16 residues. CDR3 sequence reads: CASSPISGQGSYEQYF. The DNA of the CDR3 is TGTGCCAGCTCACCGATCTCTGGACAGGGGTCCTACGAGCAGTACTTC.

The sample holds one count of this clone. The J gene is TRBJ1-3, the V gene TRBV7-9, with D possibly being TRBD1 (5 bases). This CDR3 is built from 17 residues. V shed 1 base and J shed 3 bases, with 16 bases lying between them. Germline assignment: CDR1 SEHNR and CDR2 FQNEAQ (reference sequence). CDR3 sequence (DNA): TGTGCCAGCAGCTTAGTCCTTGGCAGGGTGATTGGAAACACCATATATTTT. Translation gives CASSLVLGRVIGNTIYF.

The chain has TRBV5-5 and TRBJ2-3, with D tentatively TRBD1 (5 bases). The germline V and J ends were trimmed by 0 bases and 10 bases, with 18 bases remaining between them. CDR3 length: 15 amino acids. Germline assignment: CDR1 SGHKS and CDR2 YYEKEE (reference sequence). CDR3 in DNA: TGTGCCAGCAGCTTGGCCGGCGTCAGGGTAAGGGCGCAGTATTTT. The encoded protein is CASSLAGVRVRAQYF.

This chain uses TRBV5-5 with TRBJ2-7; D ambiguous. Germline lookup yields CDR1 SGHKS and CDR2 YYEKEE (reference sequence). The CDR3 runs 12 residues. The ends were cut back, 8 bases at V and 0 bases at J, with 9 bases in the middle. CDR3 sequence reads: CASQASSYEQYF. CDR3 nucleotide sequence: TGTGCCAGTCAGGCTAGCTCCTACGAGCAGTACTTC.

CDR3 coding DNA: TGTGCCAGCGATCGGGACACGAACACTGAAGCTTTCTTT. Translated: CASDRDTNTEAFF. This sequence joins TRBV7-9 and TRBJ1-1; possible D gene TRBD1, 6 bases. V lost 8 bases and J 1 base, leaving 11 bases between the germline ends. The germline CDR1 and CDR2 sequences are SEHNR and FQNEAQ (reference sequence). The CDR3 is 13 amino acids.

The V and J genes are TRBV29-1 and TRBJ2-3; 11 nucleotides align to TRBD2. CDR1 SQVTM and CDR2 ANQGSEA come from the germline V gene. With 5 bases clipped from V and 0 bases from J, the junction kept 4 bases outside the gene matches. The CDR3 has 15 amino acids. CDR3: CSVTGTSGSTDTQYF. For the CDR3, the DNA is TGCAGCGTTACCGGGACTAGCGGAAGCACAGATACGCAGTATTTT.

The genes are TRBV2 and TRBJ2-3; D unclear. The V gene's germline CDR1 is SNHLY and CDR2 FYNNEI. Trimming cost V 7 bases and J 3 bases, with 8 bases left between them. CDR3 length: 12 amino acids. DNA of the CDR3: TGTGCCAGCAAAGAGACGACAGATACGCAGTATTTT. It translates to CASKETTDTQYF.

The chain employs TRBV6-5 and TRBJ2-1; weak D call: TRBD1 (5 bases). Deletions cut 2 bases from V and 7 bases from J, with 15 bases between. In germline, CDR1 is MNHEY, CDR2 SVGAGI. CDR3 length: 15 residues. In nucleotides, the CDR3 is TGTGCCAGCAGTTACGTAGGTTTGGGGCGAAATGAGCAGTTCTTC. Amino acids: CASSYVGLGRNEQFF.

The chain combines TRBV14 with TRBJ2-5; maybe TRBD1 (6 bases). Trimming removed 0 bases from V and 3 bases from J, with 11 bases in between. There are 15 residues in the CDR3. Germline V gene lookup returns CDR1 SGHDN and CDR2 FVKESK. Here the CDR3 DNA reads TGTGCCAGCAGCCAAGATTTCGGGGACAAAGAGACCCAGTACTTC. Translating it yields CASSQDFGDKETQYF.

V is TRBV6-1 and J is TRBJ2-5; TRBD1 might be the D (6 bases). Per the germline V gene, CDR1 is MNHNS and CDR2 is SASEGT. V gave up 1 base and J gave up 7 bases, with 19 bases separating them. This CDR3 comprises 16 residues. As DNA, the CDR3 is TGTGCCAGCAGTGAAGGGACAGCTAATCCTAGGTGGACCCAGTACTTC. This translates into CASSEGTANPRWTQYF.

Here the CDR3 reads CASSLGGLAVRSSYNEQFF. The CDR3, as DNA: TGTGCCAGCAGCTTAGGGGGACTAGCGGTCCGGAGCTCCTACAATGAGCAGTTCTTC. This chain joins TRBV7-8 and TRBJ2-1; 11 nucleotides agree with TRBD2. The V segment lost 1 base and the J segment 0 bases; nucleotides outside the gene matches: 8. CDR1 is SGHVS and CDR2 is FQNEAQ in the germline V gene. The CDR3 totals 19 residues.

The J gene is TRBJ2-3, the V gene TRBV7-9, with D possibly matching TRBD2 (6 bases). The ends were cut back, 5 bases at V and 1 base at J, with 16 bases in the middle. CDR1 and CDR2 from the germline V gene are SEHNR and FQNEAQ (reference sequence). CDR3 length equals 16 residues. Here the CDR3 reads CASSPQGGKGTDTQYF. The CDR3 coding sequence is TGTGCCAGCAGCCCCCAGGGAGGAAAGGGCACAGATACGCAGTATTTT.

The rearrangement links TRBV10-3 to TRBJ1-2, with D possibly TRBD1 on 6 matching bases. Germline CDR1 is ENHRY and CDR2 is SYGVKD. CDR3 length equals 16 residues. Trimming took 2 bases from V and 0 from J, leaving 13 bases between them. DNA for the CDR3: TGTGCCATCAGTGAGGGGTGGACAGCTTCTAACTATGGCTACACCTTC. It yields the protein CAISEGWTASNYGYTF.

The chain couples TRBV18 to TRBJ2-3; D might be TRBD1 (5 bases). Deletions cut 6 bases from V and 4 bases from J, with 11 bases between. The germline V gene has CDR1 KGHSH and CDR2 LQKENI. The CDR3 length is 13 residues. The CDR3 sequence is CASSPGNSDTQYF. In DNA form, the CDR3 reads TGTGCCAGCTCCCCAGGGAATTCAGATACGCAGTATTTT.

V is TRBV5-4 and J is TRBJ2-7, with 9 nucleotides matching TRBD1. The CDR3 runs 15 residues. CDR1 is SGHNT, CDR2 YYREEE, per germline (reference sequence). Unmatched junction bases numbered 7, after V lost 4 bases and J lost 2 bases. The CDR3 here is CASSSGQGTTYEQYF. The CDR3 nucleotides read TGTGCCAGCAGCAGCGGACAGGGGACTACCTACGAGCAGTACTTC.

The chain links TRBV19 to TRBJ2-7, with 11 bases lining up with TRBD2. CDR3 length: 16 residues. Germline-derived CDR1 and CDR2 are LNHDA and SQIVND (reference sequence). V shed 1 base, J shed 2 bases, and the junction held 4 bases outside the gene matches. For the CDR3, the DNA is TGTGCCAGTAGTATAGCCGGGACTAGCGGCCCCTACGAGCAGTACTTC. This codes for CASSIAGTSGPYEQYF.

The chain links TRBV19 to TRBJ2-2; the D is unclear. The CDR3 contains 14 residues. Per germline, CDR1 LNHDA and CDR2 SQIVND (reference sequence). V lost 3 bases, J lost 1 base, and 6 bases lay in between. This chain's CDR3 is CASSMAGNTGELFF. In nucleotides, the CDR3 is TGTGCCAGTAGTATGGCAGGGAACACCGGGGAGCTGTTTTTT.

In this sample, this clone turned up a few times. The same CDR3 also results from other DNA sequences found in this sample. The J gene is TRBJ2-7, the V gene TRBV20-1; D gene uncertain. V was cut by 3 bases and J by 0 bases, with 0 bases left in between. The CDR3 is made up of 10 amino acids. Looked up from germline, CDR1 is DFQATT and CDR2 is SNEGSKA (reference sequence). DNA for the CDR3: TGCAGTGCTAGCTCCTACGAGCAGTACTTC. Protein: CSASSYEQYF.

This clone occurred once. V and J are TRBV5-3 and TRBJ1-4; TRBD1 matches at 7 bases. TRBV5-3 is known as an ORF, though its function is uncertain. With V trimmed by 3 bases and J by 4 bases, 3 bases remained unmatched. This CDR3 contains 14 residues. DNA of the CDR3: TGTGCCAGAAGCTCGACAGGGTTTAATGAAAAACTGTTTTTT. Protein sequence: CARSSTGFNEKLFF.

The V call is TRBV5-1, the J call TRBJ2-5; tentatively, D is TRBD2 (6 bases). Germline V lookup: CDR1 SGHRS, CDR2 YFSETQ. The CDR3 spans 14 residues. The germline V and J ends were trimmed by 4 bases and 5 bases, with 15 bases remaining between them. CDR3 in DNA: TGCGCCAGCAGCCCCGTAGCGGTGAGGGAGACCCAGTACTTC. It encodes CASSPVAVRETQYF.

The chain is built from TRBV5-4 and TRBJ2-1; D is perhaps TRBD2 (6 bases). Germline assignment: CDR1 SGHNT and CDR2 YYREEE (reference sequence). V was shortened by 0 bases and J by 12 bases, with 10 bases between the two germline ends. The CDR3 sequence is 12 residues long. The DNA of the CDR3 is TGTGCCAGCAGCTTGGGTAGCGGAAGGCAGTTCTTC. This encodes CASSLGSGRQFF. Full variable domain (outside the CDR3, taken from reference TRBV5-4 and TRBJ2-1): ETGVTQSPTHLIKTRGQQVTLRCSSQSGHNTVSWYQQALGQGPQFIFQYYREEENGRGNFPPRFSGLQFPNYSSELNVNALELDDSALYLCASSLGSGRQFFGPGTRLTVL.

The rearrangement joins TRBV5-1 to TRBJ1-5, with 10 bases that match TRBD1. The CDR3 spans 16 residues. Germline lookup yields CDR1 SGHRS and CDR2 YFSETQ. V shed 5 bases, J shed 4 bases, and the junction held 9 bases outside the gene matches. The DNA of the CDR3 is TGCGCCAGCAGAAAGGGTCTGGGACAGGGGAATCAGCCCCAGCATTTT. This codes for CASRKGLGQGNQPQHF.

This chain uses TRBV7-9 with TRBJ2-1; 8 bases fit TRBD2. Germline loops: CDR1 SEHNR, CDR2 FQNEAQ (reference sequence). Trimming cost V 6 bases and J 0 bases; bases outside gene matches: 4. The CDR3 runs to 15 residues. In nucleotides, the CDR3 is TGTGCCAGCAGAAGGAGCGGGAGCTCCTACAATGAGCAGTTCTTC. It yields the protein CASRRSGSSYNEQFF.

The J gene is TRBJ1-2, the V gene TRBV2, with TRBD1 matching over 8 bases. Germline loops: CDR1 SNHLY, CDR2 FYNNEI. CDR3 length: 15 amino acids. Losses at the gene ends were 4 bases for V and 4 bases for J; bases not matched to a gene: 8. The CDR3 spells CASSAPGGEVYGYTF. The CDR3 DNA is TGTGCCAGCAGTGCCCCAGGGGGCGAAGTCTATGGCTACACCTTC.

The CDR3 protein is CASSHNIQYHEQFF. CDR3 DNA sequence: TGTGCCAGCAGCCACAATATCCAATATCATGAGCAGTTCTTC. The chain uses TRBV14 and TRBJ2-1, with unresolved D. V gave up 3 bases and J gave up 8 bases, with 14 bases separating them. The CDR3 spans 14 residues. Per the germline V gene, CDR1 is SGHDN and CDR2 is FVKESK.